Listed below are T cell receptor beta chains from one sample, sequenced in a study of blood T cell repertoires in COVID-19. Some clones are missing from TCRdb's copy, which holds only in-frame ones; the method was immunoSEQ multiplex PCR. The table lists roughly 160,000 clones, around 84% of them singletons. The sample comprised peripheral blood. Receptors were obtained from a man aged 50 or older with active or convalescent COVID-19. Each CDR3 is given with its conserved first and last residue. D genes are given only for firm matches. Size values are once, few and many counts, or a class for expanded clones, and some rows have none.

d_gene	j_gene	v_gene	abundance	CDR3nt	CDR3aa
TRBD1	TRBJ1-3	TRBV15	.	TGTGCCACCAGCAGAGGACAGGGGGCGGCTGGAAACACCATATATTTT	CATSRGQGAAGNTIYF
TRBD1	TRBJ2-3	TRBV5-4	.	TGTGCCAGCAGCTTGGAAGGGGGCGCGATAGATACGCAGTATTTT	CASSLEGGAIDTQYF
TRBD2	TRBJ2-5	TRBV19	.	TGTGCCAGTCGGGGCTTCTCCGGGGGGGCGGAGACCCAGTACTTC	CASRGFSGGAETQYF
TRBD1	TRBJ2-5	TRBV18	.	TGTGCCAGCTCTCCCGGGACAGTAAAAGAGACCCAGTACTTC	CASSPGTVKETQYF
TRBD2	TRBJ2-1	TRBV9	.	TGTGCCAGCAGCCCGCCTAGCGGGGGAATTAGTTATGAGCAGTTCTTC	CASSPPSGGISYEQFF
.	TRBJ1-1	TRBV2	.	TGTGCCAGCACGACAAATATGAACACTGAAGCTTTCTTT	CASTTNMNTEAFF
.	TRBJ1-1	TRBV5-1	.	TGCGCCAGCAGCTCGACAGATCTTAACACTGAAGCTTTCTTT	CASSSTDLNTEAFF
.	TRBJ2-3	TRBV7-9	.	TGTGCCAGCAGCGCAACCAGGACTTCAGGTGGGACGCAGTATTTT	CASSATRTSGGTQYF
.	TRBJ2-1	TRBV28	.	TGTGCCAGCAGCTTTTCTGCTAGATACAATGAGCAGTTCTTC	CASSFSARYNEQFF
TRBD2	TRBJ2-3	TRBV18	.	TGTGCCAGCTCACCGCTGGGTCAGCGGGGAGTCACAGATACGCAGTATTTT	CASSPLGQRGVTDTQYF
.	TRBJ2-1	TRBV11-3	.	TGTGCCAGCAGCTTAGAAGTGGCGGGGAATGAGCAGTTCTTC	CASSLEVAGNEQFF
TRBD1	TRBJ1-2	TRBV29-1	.	TGCAGCGTTGAAGACTTCGGGCAGGGGGTCTATGGCTACACCTTC	CSVEDFGQGVYGYTF
TRBD1	TRBJ1-5	TRBV24-1	.	TGTGCCACCAGTGACTCCGGGACAGGGGGCTCCTTTGGGGATCAGCCCCAGCATTTT	CATSDSGTGGSFGDQPQHF
TRBD2	TRBJ2-3	TRBV5-1	.	TGCGCCAGCAGCTCTACTAGCGGGAGCAGGTCAGATACGCAGTATTTT	CASSSTSGSRSDTQYF
.	TRBJ1-6	TRBV12-5	.	TGTGCTAGTGGTTTGGTACCGGGATCACCCCTCCACTTT	CASGLVPGSPLHF
.	TRBJ2-1	TRBV2	.	TGTGCCAGCAGTGACAGGTACGCCCCCATAGATGAGCAGTTCTTC	CASSDRYAPIDEQFF
TRBD2	TRBJ2-4	TRBV7-2	.	TGTGCCAGCACCCTAGCGGGAGGGGGGGCGACCAAAAACATTCAGTACTTC	CASTLAGGGATKNIQYF
TRBD1	TRBJ1-3	TRBV3-1/TRBV3-2	.	TGTGCCAGCAGCCAAGAAGGGACAGGCGGAAACACCATATATTTT	CASSQEGTGGNTIYF
TRBD2	TRBJ2-1	TRBV7-2	.	TGTGCCAGCAGCTTAGGCGTGACCGGGACTAGCGGGGGTAATGAGCAGTTCTTC	CASSLGVTGTSGGNEQFF
.	TRBJ2-7	TRBV5-5	.	TGTGCCAGCAGCTGGGGGGGCGAGAGCTTGTACGAGCAGTACTTC	CASSWGGESLYEQYF
TRBD1	TRBJ1-6	TRBV6-6	.	TGTGCCAGCAGTCAAGTGGACAGGAATTCACCCCTCCACTTT	CASSQVDRNSPLHF
TRBD2	TRBJ2-7	TRBV29-1	.	TGCAGCGGTAGCGGGAGGGCCTATGGCGAGCAGTACTTC	CSGSGRAYGEQYF
TRBD1	TRBJ1-2	TRBV3-1/TRBV3-2	few	TGTGCCAGCAGCCAAGATGTGCGGACAGGGGACTATGGCTACACCTTC	CASSQDVRTGDYGYTF
TRBD1	TRBJ1-1	TRBV6-2/TRBV6-3	.	TGTGCCAGCAGTTACAACATCGGGACAGGGGTCTTGAACACTGAAGCTTTCTTT	CASSYNIGTGVLNTEAFF
.	TRBJ2-1	TRBV18	.	TGTGCCAGCTCACCACTCGGTACGGGATCCTACAATGAGCAGTTCTTC	CASSPLGTGSYNEQFF
TRBD1	TRBJ2-7	TRBV6-5	.	TGTGCCACCAAAGGGGACAGGGCGGAATACGAGCAGTACTTC	CATKGDRAEYEQYF
TRBD1	TRBJ1-6	TRBV4-3	.	TGCGCCAGCAGCCAGTCCTCACAGGGGTATAATTCACCCCTCCACTTT	CASSQSSQGYNSPLHF
TRBD1	TRBJ1-2	TRBV10-3	.	TGTGCCATCAGTAAACAGGGGGCGCGGGACTATGGCTACACCTTC	CAISKQGARDYGYTF
TRBD2	TRBJ2-2	TRBV7-3	.	TGTGCCAGCAGCTTAGCGGGGGGGCCAGGCGCCACCGGGGAGCTGTTTTTT	CASSLAGGPGATGELFF
TRBD1	TRBJ1-2	TRBV5-1	.	TGCGCCAGCAGCTTGGTTCAGGGGGCTAACTATGGCTACACCTTC	CASSLVQGANYGYTF
.	TRBJ1-4	TRBV2	.	TGTGCCAGCATGAGGGACTTGGGGGAAAAACTGTTTTTT	CASMRDLGEKLFF
TRBD1	TRBJ1-5	TRBV4-1	once	TGCGCCAGCAGCCCGGGACAGGGTAATCAGCCCCAGCATTTT	CASSPGQGNQPQHF
.	TRBJ1-3	TRBV13	few	TGTGCCAGCAGCTTCGGCGGGGGAATTGGAAACACCATATATTTT	CASSFGGGIGNTIYF
TRBD1	TRBJ2-1	TRBV18	.	TGTGCCAGCTCTCCTCGGACAGGGAGATTCGATGAGCAGTTCTTC	CASSPRTGRFDEQFF
TRBD1	TRBJ1-5	TRBV5-4	.	TGTGCCAGCAGCCTCACCGGACAGGGGGGAAATCAGCCCCAGCATTTT	CASSLTGQGGNQPQHF
TRBD1	TRBJ1-4	TRBV4-3	.	TGCGCCAGCAGCCAAGACAGGGGGCCGTTTGAAAAACTGTTTTTT	CASSQDRGPFEKLFF
.	TRBJ2-7	TRBV5-6	.	TGTGCCAGCACGAGGGACTTGAGATCCTACGAGCAGTACTTC	CASTRDLRSYEQYF
TRBD1	TRBJ1-1	TRBV4-2	.	TGTGCCAGCAGTCTCAATCCGGGACAGGGGTTCGCTGAAGCTTTCTTT	CASSLNPGQGFAEAFF
.	TRBJ2-1	TRBV27	.	TGTGCCAGCAGCCTTCTTAATGAGCAGTTCTTC	CASSLLNEQFF
.	TRBJ1-5	TRBV10-3	once	TGTGCCATCGGGCGGGCAGAGGATCAGCCCCAGCATTTT	CAIGRAEDQPQHF
.	TRBJ1-2	TRBV2	.	TGTGCCAGCAGTATAGGAGGGGAAGTCTATGGCTACACCTTC	CASSIGGEVYGYTF
.	TRBJ2-7	TRBV27	once	TGTGCCAGCAGTTTTCTAGGAATTCACGAGCAGTACTTC	CASSFLGIHEQYF
TRBD1	TRBJ1-5	TRBV5-5	.	TGTGCCAGCAGCGTGGGGACAGGGGGTTTTAGCAATCAGCCCCAGCATTTT	CASSVGTGGFSNQPQHF
.	TRBJ2-7	TRBV4-2	.	TGTGCCAGCAGCCAAGATCAAAACAGGGAGAACGAGCAGTACTTC	CASSQDQNRENEQYF
.	TRBJ1-1	TRBV2	.	TGTGCCGGACTTTATGGTTGGAACACTGAAGCTTTCTTT	CAGLYGWNTEAFF